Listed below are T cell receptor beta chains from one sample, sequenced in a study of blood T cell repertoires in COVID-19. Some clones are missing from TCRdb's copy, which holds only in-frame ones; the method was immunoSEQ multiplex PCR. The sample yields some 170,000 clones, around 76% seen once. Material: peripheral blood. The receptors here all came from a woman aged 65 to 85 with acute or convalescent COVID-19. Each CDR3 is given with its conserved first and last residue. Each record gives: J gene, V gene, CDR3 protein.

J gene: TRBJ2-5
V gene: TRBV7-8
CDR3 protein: CASSPRTSGGVETQYF

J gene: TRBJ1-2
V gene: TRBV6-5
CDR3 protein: CASSSITGEGGYTF

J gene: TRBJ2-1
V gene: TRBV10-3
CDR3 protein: CAISESEPGGEQFF

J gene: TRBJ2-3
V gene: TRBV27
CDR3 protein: CASRSVYRPNSTDTQYF

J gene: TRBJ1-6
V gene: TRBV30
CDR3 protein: CAWSTGQGWNSPLHF

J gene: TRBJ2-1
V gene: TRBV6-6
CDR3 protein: CASSLQAGGIYNEQFF

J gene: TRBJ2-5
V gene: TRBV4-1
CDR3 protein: CASSQGNSGGPRETQYF

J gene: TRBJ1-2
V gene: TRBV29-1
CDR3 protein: CSVERSGRHGYTF

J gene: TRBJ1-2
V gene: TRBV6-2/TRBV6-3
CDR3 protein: CASSPGQGWRSYTF

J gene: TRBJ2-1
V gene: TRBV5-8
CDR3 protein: CASSFGLAGWSYNEQFF

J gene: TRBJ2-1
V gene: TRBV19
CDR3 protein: CASSTGESSYNEQFF

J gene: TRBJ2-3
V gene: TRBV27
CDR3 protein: CASSSQRALDTQYF

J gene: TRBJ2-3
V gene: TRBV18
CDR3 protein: CASSPGTGQYAQYF

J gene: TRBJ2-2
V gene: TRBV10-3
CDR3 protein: CAISSDLVTGELFF

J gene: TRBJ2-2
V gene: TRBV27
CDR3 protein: CASSLGRTGELFF

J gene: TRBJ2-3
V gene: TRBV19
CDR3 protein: CASSIGLARTDTQYF

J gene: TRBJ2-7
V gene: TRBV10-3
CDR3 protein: CAISESKTGIYEQYF

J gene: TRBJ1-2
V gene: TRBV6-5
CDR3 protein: CASRGTGLNYGYTF

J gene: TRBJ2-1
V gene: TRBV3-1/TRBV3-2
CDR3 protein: CASSQGLAGWDEQFF

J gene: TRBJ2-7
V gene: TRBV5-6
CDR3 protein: CASSSGRAEQYF

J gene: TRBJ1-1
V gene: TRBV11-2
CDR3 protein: CASSFSGVTEAFF

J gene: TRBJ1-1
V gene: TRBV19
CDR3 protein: CASSIGQGADTEAFF

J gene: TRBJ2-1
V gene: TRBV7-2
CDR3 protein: CASSSYGGYNEQFF

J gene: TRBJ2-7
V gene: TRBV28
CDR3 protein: CASTPPGTSPREEQYF

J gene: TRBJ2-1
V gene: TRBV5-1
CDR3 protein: CASSFSSGFAEQFF

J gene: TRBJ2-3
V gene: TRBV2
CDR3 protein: CASSELQSTHTQYF

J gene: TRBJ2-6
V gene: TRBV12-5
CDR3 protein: CASAVSGANVLTF